This T cell receptor beta chain is from a study of OX40 agonist ivuxolimab in advanced cancers. Findings of the study overall: Blood T cells, both CD4+ and CD8+, expanded clonally by week 6 at 0.1 to 3.0 mg/kg.

The J segment lost 0 bases and the V segment lost 5 bases, leaving 6 bases of the junction unmatched. Germline V gives CDR1 MNHEY, CDR2 SVGAGI. This CDR3 has 15 residues. As for this clone: Its antigen is currently unknown.

The repertoire was sequenced with immunoSEQ multiplex PCR; TCRdb's copy has only in-frame clones and lacks some. The repertoire holds tens of thousands of clones, with around 90% as singletons. The chain has TRBV6-5 and TRBJ1-1, with 7 bases identical to TRBD1. The sequence came from an adult with an advanced solid tumor such as melanoma, head and neck, liver or kidney cancer. Sequenced here: CD4+ or CD8+ T cells sorted from blood, sampled in a trial of the OX40 agonist ivuxolimab. This CDR3 is CASSPRQGMNTEAFF. CDR3 in DNA: TGTGCCAGCAGTCCCCGACAGGGAATGAACACTGAAGCTTTCTTT.